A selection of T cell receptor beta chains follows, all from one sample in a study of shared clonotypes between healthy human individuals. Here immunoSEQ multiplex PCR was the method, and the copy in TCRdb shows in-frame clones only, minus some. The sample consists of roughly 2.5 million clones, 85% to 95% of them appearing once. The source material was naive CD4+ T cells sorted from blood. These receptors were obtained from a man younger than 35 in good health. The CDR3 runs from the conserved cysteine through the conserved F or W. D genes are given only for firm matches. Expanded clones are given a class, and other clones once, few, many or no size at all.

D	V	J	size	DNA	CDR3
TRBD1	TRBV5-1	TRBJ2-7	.	TGCGCCAGCAGCTTGGAGGGGGCGAAGTTCTACGAGCAGTACTTC	CASSLEGAKFYEQYF
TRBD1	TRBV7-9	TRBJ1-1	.	TGTGCCAGCAGCTTCAGGGGGCCGGGCACTGAAGCTTTCTTT	CASSFRGPGTEAFF
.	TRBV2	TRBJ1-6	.	TGTGCCAGCAGAAGGACAGCCGATTCACCCCTCCACTTT	CASRRTADSPLHF
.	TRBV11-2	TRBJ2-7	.	TGTGCCAGCAGCTTAGATCGGGTGGGTGCAGCCTACGAGCAGTACTTC	CASSLDRVGAAYEQYF
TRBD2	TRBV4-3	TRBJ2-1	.	TGCGCCAGCAGCCGGACGAAAGCGGGAGGGCCCTACAATGAGCAGTTCTTC	CASSRTKAGGPYNEQFF
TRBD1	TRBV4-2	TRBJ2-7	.	TGTGCCAGCAGCCTTGGACAGGCTAGCTCCTACGAGCAGTACTTC	CASSLGQASSYEQYF
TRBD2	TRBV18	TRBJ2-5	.	TGTGCCAGCTCCGGGACTAGCGGGTTGGAGACCCAGTACTTC	CASSGTSGLETQYF
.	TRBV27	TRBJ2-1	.	TGTGCCAGCAGTCTGACAGGCGGCGGATACAATGAGCAGTTCTTC	CASSLTGGGYNEQFF
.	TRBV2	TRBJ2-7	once	TGTGCCAGCAACACAGGGCAGTACTTC	CASNTGQYF
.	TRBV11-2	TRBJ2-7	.	TGTGCCAGCAGCTTAACATCCTCGCTCTACGAGCAGTACTTC	CASSLTSSLYEQYF
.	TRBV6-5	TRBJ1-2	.	TGTGCCAGCAGTTACGGTGCAGGGCTGGGCTACACCTTC	CASSYGAGLGYTF
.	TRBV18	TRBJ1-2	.	TGTGCCAGCTCACCACAGGGATTGGAGGGCTACACCTTC	CASSPQGLEGYTF
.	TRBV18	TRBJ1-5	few	TGTGCCAGCTCACCTGGCCTTCAAGAGCCCCAGCATTTT	CASSPGLQEPQHF
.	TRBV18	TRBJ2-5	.	TGTGCCAGCTCAGCGACTACCGTTAAAGAGACCCAGTACTTC	CASSATTVKETQYF
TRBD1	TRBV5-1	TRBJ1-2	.	TGCGCCAGCACCAGGGAGGGACAGGGAGGCTATGGCTACACCTTC	CASTREGQGGYGYTF
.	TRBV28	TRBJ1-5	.	TGTGCCAGCAGTTTCGGGCCGGGTAGCAATCAGCCCCAGCATTTT	CASSFGPGSNQPQHF
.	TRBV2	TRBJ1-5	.	TGTGCCAGCAGTGCTTGGGACACAAATCAGCCCCAGCATTTT	CASSAWDTNQPQHF
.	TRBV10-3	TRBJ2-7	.	TGTGCCATCAGTGACGGGCAGGGGGGGTTCGAGCAGTACTTC	CAISDGQGGFEQYF
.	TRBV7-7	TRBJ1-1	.	TGTGCTAGCAGCTTAGCGCCCGGCACTGAAGCTTTCTTT	CASSLAPGTEAFF
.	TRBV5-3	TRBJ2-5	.	TGTGCCAGAAGCTCCGCTGGACTGGGGCAAGAGACCCAGTACTTC	CARSSAGLGQETQYF
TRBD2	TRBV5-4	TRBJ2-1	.	TGTGCCAGCACCCCGTTGGTAGCGGGGAACGCTGAGCAGTTCTTC	CASTPLVAGNAEQFF
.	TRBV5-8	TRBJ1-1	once	TGTGCCAGCAGCTTCTCAGGGAGAACTGAAGCTTTCTTT	CASSFSGRTEAFF
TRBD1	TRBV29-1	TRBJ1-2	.	TGCAGCGTTGGAGACAGGGAGGGTGGCTACACCTTC	CSVGDREGGYTF
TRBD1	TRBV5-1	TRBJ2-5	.	TGCGCCAGCAGCTTGGGACAGGGCGGGGAGACCCAGTACTTC	CASSLGQGGETQYF
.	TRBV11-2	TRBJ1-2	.	TGTGCCAGCAGCTTAGAGGGAGTAGGTGGCTACACCTTC	CASSLEGVGGYTF
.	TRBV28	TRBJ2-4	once	TGTGCCAGCCTTGGGGCAGGGAAGAAAAACATTCAGTACTTC	CASLGAGKKNIQYF
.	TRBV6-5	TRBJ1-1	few	TGTGCCAGCAGCACAGTAGGACAGATGAACACTGAAGCTTTCTTT	CASSTVGQMNTEAFF
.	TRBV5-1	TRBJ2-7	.	TGCGCCAGCAGCTTGGAATCTTACAGGGACTACGAGCAGTACTTC	CASSLESYRDYEQYF
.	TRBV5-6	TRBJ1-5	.	TGTGCCAGCAGCTTTGGGGAGACTAGCAATCAGCCCCAGCATTTT	CASSFGETSNQPQHF
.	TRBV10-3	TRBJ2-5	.	TGTGCCAGCAGTGCCCGGGGTAATTTAGGAGAGACCCAGTACTTC	CASSARGNLGETQYF